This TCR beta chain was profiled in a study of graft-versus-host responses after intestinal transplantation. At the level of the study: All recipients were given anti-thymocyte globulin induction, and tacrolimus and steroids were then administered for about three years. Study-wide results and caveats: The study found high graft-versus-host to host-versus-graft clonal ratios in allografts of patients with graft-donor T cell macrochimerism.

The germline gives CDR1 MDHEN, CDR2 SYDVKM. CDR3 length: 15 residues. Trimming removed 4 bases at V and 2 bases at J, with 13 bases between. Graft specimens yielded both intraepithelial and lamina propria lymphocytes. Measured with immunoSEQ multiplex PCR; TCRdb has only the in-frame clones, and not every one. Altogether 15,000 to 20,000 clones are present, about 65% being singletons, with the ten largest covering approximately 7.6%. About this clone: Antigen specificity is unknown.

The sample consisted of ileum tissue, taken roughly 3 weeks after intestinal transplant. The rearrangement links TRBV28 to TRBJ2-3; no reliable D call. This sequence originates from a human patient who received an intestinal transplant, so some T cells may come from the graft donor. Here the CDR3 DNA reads TGTGCCAGCAGTTCCGTCTCGTGGCCCACAGATACGCAGTATTTT. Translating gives CASSSVSWPTDTQYF.